This TCR beta chain comes out of a study of radiation and T cells in renal cell carcinoma. Findings of the study overall: In blood, top tumor clones expanded by 2 weeks, shrinking by 4.

Germline-derived CDR1 and CDR2 are SEHNR and FQNEAQ (reference sequence). V trimming: 1 base; J trimming: 2 bases; junction bases outside the gene matches: 10. The CDR3 covers 17 residues. Specified time point: blood 2 weeks post-SBRT. Treatment indicated: 15 Gy SBRT to primary tumor, nephrectomy 4 weeks later. Comments on this clone: Its specificity is not known.

The protocol was immunoSEQ multiplex PCR, while the TCRdb copy is restricted to in-frame clones and leaves out a portion. The top ten hold under 6.5% of the sample, which has some 76,000 clones, 82% seen once. Sequencing used blood, obtained from a patient whose treatment included radiotherapy and nephrectomy. V and J are TRBV7-9 and TRBJ2-5; TRBD1 matches 7 bases. The sequence was collected from a man aged 55 to 69 with renal cell carcinoma. The chain's CDR3 is CASSLGIVGTAQETQYF. In nucleotides, the CDR3 is TGTGCCAGCAGCTTAGGCATAGTGGGGACAGCACAAGAGACCCAGTACTTC.